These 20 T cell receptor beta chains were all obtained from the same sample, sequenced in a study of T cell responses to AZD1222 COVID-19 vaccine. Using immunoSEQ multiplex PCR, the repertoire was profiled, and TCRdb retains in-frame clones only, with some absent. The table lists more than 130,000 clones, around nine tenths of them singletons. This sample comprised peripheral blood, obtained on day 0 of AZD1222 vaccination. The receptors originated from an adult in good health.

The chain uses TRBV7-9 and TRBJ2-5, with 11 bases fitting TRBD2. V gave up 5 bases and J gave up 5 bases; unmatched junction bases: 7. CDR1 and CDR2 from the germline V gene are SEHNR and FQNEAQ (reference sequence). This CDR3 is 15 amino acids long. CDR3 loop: CASSPLAGVKETQYF. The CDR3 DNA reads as TGTGCCAGCAGCCCACTAGCGGGAGTTAAGGAGACCCAGTACTTC.

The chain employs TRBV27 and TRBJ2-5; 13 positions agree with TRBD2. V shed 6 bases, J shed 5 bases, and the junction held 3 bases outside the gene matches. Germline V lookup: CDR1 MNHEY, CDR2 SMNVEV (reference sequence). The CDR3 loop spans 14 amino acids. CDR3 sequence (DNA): TGTGCCAGCAGCAGACTAGCGGGGGGCGAGACCCAGTACTTC. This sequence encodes CASSRLAGGETQYF.

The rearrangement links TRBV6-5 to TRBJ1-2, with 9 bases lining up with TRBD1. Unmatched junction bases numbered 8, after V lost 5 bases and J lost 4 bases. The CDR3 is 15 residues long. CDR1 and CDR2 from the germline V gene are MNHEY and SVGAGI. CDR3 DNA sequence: TGTGCCAGCAGTCTTTCACAGGGGGCCATCTATGGCTACACCTTC. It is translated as CASSLSQGAIYGYTF.

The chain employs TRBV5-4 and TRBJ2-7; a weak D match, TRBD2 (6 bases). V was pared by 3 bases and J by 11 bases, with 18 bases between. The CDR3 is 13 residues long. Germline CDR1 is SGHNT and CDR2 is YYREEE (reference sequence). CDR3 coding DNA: TGTGCCAGCAGCTCGCCGGGACTGTCCATGGAGTACTTC. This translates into CASSSPGLSMEYF. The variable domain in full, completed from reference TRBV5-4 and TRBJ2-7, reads ETGVTQSPTHLIKTRGQQVTLRCSSQSGHNTVSWYQQALGQGPQFIFQYYREEENGRGNFPPRFSGLQFPNYSSELNVNALELDDSALYLCASSSPGLSMEYFGPGTRLTVT.

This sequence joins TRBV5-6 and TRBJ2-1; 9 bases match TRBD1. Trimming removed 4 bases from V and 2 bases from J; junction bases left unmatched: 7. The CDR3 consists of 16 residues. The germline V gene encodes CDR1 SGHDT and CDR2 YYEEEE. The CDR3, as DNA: TGTGCCAGCAGCAAACCGGGACAGGGAACCTACAATGAGCAGTTCTTC. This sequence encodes CASSKPGQGTYNEQFF.

CDR3 nucleotides: TGCGCCAGCAGGAAGTCGGGACCACCCCTCGAGCAGTACTTC. Encoded protein: CASRKSGPPLEQYF. This chain connects TRBV5-1 to TRBJ2-7; D might be TRBD1 or TRBD2, each matching 5 bases. The CDR3 length is 14 residues. The V end was cut by 5 bases, the J end by 6 bases, with 18 bases between. The germline CDR1 and CDR2 sequences are SGHRS and YFSETQ. Full variable domain (remainder filled in from reference TRBV5-1 and TRBJ2-7): KAGVTQTPRYLIKTRGQQVTLSCSPISGHRSVSWYQQTPGQGLQFLFEYFSETQRNKGNFPGRFSGRQFSNSRSEMNVSTLELGDSALYLCASRKSGPPLEQYFGPGTRLTVT.

The CDR3 coding sequence is TGTGCCAGCAGCTTAGGCCGCCGTTTGGAGGTTTCCAAAAACATTCAGTACTTC. Its translation is CASSLGRRLEVSKNIQYF. The chain is built from TRBV7-8 and TRBJ2-4, with a tentative D call TRBD2 (5 bases). Germline-derived CDR1 and CDR2 are SGHVS and FQNEAQ. The ends were cut back, 1 base at V and 2 bases at J, with 18 bases in the middle. The CDR3 totals 18 residues.

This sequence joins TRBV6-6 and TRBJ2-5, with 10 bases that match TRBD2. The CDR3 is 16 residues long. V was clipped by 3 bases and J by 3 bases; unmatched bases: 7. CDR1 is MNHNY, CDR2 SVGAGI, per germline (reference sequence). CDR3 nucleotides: TGTGCCAGCAGTTATGGTACAGGACTAGCGGAAGAGACCCAGTACTTC. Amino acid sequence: CASSYGTGLAEETQYF.

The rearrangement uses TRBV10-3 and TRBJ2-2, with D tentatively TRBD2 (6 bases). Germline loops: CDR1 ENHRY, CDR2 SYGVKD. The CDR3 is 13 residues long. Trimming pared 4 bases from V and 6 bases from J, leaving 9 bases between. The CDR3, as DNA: TGTGCCATCAGTGCGCGGGACTCCGGGGAGCTGTTTTTT. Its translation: CAISARDSGELFF.

The CDR3 bases are TGTGCCAGCAGCCCCCCCGGACAGGGCGGCGGGGAGCTGTTTTTT. This sequence encodes CASSPPGQGGGELFF. This sequence joins TRBV7-9 and TRBJ2-2; 8 nucleotides agree with TRBD1. The CDR3 extends over 15 amino acids. The trim removed 5 bases at V and 7 bases at J, leaving 9 bases unmatched. CDR1 is SEHNR and CDR2 is FQNEAQ in the germline V gene (reference sequence).

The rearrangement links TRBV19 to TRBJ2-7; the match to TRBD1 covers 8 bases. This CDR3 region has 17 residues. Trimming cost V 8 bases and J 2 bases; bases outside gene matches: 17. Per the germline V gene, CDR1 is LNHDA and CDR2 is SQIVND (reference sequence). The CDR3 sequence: CASSLTGVGRMPYEQYF. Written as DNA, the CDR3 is TGTGCCAGTTCATTGACAGGGGTTGGTAGGATGCCCTACGAGCAGTACTTC.

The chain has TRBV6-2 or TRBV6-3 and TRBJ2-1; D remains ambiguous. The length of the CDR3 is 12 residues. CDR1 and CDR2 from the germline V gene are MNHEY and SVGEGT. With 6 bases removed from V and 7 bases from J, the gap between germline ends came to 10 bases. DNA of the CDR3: TGTGCCAGCAGCACTTGGACGAATGAGCAGTTCTTC. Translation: CASSTWTNEQFF.

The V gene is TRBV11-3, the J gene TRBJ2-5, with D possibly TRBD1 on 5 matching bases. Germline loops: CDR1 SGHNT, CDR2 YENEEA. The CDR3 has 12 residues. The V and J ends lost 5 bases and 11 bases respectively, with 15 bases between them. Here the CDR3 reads CASSAPVGAQYF. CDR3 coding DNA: TGTGCCAGCAGCGCGCCGGTTGGGGCGCAGTACTTC. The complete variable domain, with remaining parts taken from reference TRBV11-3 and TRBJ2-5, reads EAGVVQSPRYKIIEKKQPVAFWCNPISGHNTLYWYLQNLGQGPELLIRYENEEAVDDSQLPKDRFSAERLKGVDSTLKIQPAELGDSAVYLCASSAPVGAQYFGPGTRLLVL.

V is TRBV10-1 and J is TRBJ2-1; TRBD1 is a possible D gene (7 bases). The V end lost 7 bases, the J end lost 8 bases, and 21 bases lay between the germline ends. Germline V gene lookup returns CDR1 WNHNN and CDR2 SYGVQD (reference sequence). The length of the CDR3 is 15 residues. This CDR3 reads CASTRTRQGGDEQFF. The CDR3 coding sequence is TGCGCCAGCACCCGGACCCGACAGGGCGGGGATGAGCAGTTCTTC.

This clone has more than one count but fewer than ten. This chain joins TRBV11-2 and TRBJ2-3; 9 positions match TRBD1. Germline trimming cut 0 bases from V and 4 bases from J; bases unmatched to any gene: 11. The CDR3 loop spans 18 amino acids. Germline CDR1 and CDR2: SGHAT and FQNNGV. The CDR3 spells CASSLDPTGGAGPDTQYF. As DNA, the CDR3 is TGTGCCAGCAGCTTAGACCCTACAGGGGGCGCAGGACCAGATACGCAGTATTTT.

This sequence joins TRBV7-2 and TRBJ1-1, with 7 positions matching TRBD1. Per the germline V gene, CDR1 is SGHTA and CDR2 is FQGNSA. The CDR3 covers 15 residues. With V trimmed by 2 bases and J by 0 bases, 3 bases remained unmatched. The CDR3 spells CASSLRQGVNTEAFF. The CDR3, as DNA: TGTGCCAGCAGCTTACGGCAGGGGGTGAACACTGAAGCTTTCTTT.

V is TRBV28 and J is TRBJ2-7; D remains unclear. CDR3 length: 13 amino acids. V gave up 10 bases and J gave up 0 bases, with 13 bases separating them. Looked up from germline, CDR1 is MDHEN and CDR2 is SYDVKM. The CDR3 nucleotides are TGTGCCATCAAGACCCAGGCCTCCTACGAGCAGTACTTC. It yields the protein CAIKTQASYEQYF.

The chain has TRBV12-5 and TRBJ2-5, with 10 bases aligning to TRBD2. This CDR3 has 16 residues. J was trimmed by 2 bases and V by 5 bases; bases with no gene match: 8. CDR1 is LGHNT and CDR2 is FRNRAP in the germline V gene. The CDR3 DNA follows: TGTGCTAGTGGTCTCCACGGACTAGCGGATCAAGAGACCCAGTACTTC. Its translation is CASGLHGLADQETQYF. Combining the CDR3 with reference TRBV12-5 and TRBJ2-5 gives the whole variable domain DARVTQTPRHKVTEMGQEVTMRCQPILGHNTVFWYRQTMMQGLELLAYFRNRAPLDDSGMPKDRFSAEMPDATLATLKIQPSEPRDSAVYFCASGLHGLADQETQYFGPGTRLLVL.

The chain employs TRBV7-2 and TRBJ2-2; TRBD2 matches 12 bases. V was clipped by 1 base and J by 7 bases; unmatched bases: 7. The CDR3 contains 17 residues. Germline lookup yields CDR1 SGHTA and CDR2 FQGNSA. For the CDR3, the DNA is TGTGCCAGCAGCTTAGGACTAGCGGGGGACAGTGGCGGGGAGCTGTTTTTT. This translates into CASSLGLAGDSGGELFF.

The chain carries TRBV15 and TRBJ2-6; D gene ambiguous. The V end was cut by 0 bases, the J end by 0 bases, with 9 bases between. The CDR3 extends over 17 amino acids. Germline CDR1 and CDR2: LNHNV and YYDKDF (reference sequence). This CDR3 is CATSRDPPSSGANVLTF. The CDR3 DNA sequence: TGTGCCACCAGCAGAGATCCCCCCAGCTCTGGGGCCAACGTCCTGACTTTC.